This TCR beta chain was profiled in a study of T cell responses to AZD1222 COVID-19 vaccine. TCRdb's copy holds only in-frame clones and misses some; the assay was immunoSEQ multiplex PCR. Seen here are roughly 160,000 clones, just under 95% observed once, and the top ten hold roughly 1%. J lost 4 bases, V lost 5 bases, and 8 bases had no gene match. Germline values: CDR1 MNHNY, CDR2 SVGAGI (reference sequence). The CDR3 has 17 amino acids. This sequence joins TRBV6-6 and TRBJ2-3, with 14 bases that match TRBD2. The receptor comes from an adult in good health. The sample consisted of peripheral blood, taken on day 0 of AZD1222 vaccination. The CDR3 loop reads CASSRLAGGLGADTQYF. In DNA form, the CDR3 reads TGTGCCAGCAGTCGACTAGCGGGGGGGCTGGGAGCAGATACGCAGTATTTT.